Below are 16 T cell receptor beta chains sequenced from a single sample in a study of blood T cells in healthy people across ages. A second about 6 to 12 cycle PCR used barcoded and J-beta primers. MiXCR, run by TCRdb on the 5' RACE reads, gives a single entry per CDR3 protein. Here the sample spans 800,000 to 950,000 distinct CDR3 sequences, around 29% being singletons. This same sample was also part of a study on T cells of mothers and their children.

Material: blood. Receptor source: a woman aged 40-49 years in good health.

A word on this clonotype: Being one base from a much bigger clone, this may be a read error. The rearrangement uses TRBV12-3 or TRBV12-4 and TRBJ2-5, with D possibly matching TRBD1 (6 bases). The CDR3 contains 17 residues. The V and J ends lost 2 bases and 2 bases respectively, with 18 bases between them. CDR3 sequence reads: CASSLKLGAGQQETQYF. The CDR3 nucleotides read TGTGCCAGCAGTTTAAAGTTGGGGGCAGGGCAGCAAGAGACCCAGTACTTC.

This clonotype showed up many times. The V gene is TRBV6-2 or TRBV6-3, the J gene TRBJ2-7; 7 nucleotides agree with TRBD2. The CDR3 covers 13 residues. Per the germline V gene, CDR1 is MNHEY and CDR2 is SVGEGT. Trimming removed 10 bases from V and 3 bases from J; junction bases left unmatched: 9. This CDR3 is CATWTRVVYEQYF. The CDR3 nucleotides read TGTGCCACCTGGACTAGGGTAGTCTACGAGCAGTACTTC.

This clonotype was observed a few times. J is TRBJ2-2 and V is TRBV20-1; 7 bases align to TRBD2. The CDR3 covers 14 residues. V lost 4 bases to trimming and J lost 8 bases; unmatched junction nucleotides: 10. Germline V gene sequence: CDR1 DFQATT, CDR2 SNEGSKA (reference sequence). The CDR3 loop reads CSAMRGSLEGELFF. CDR3 nucleotide sequence: TGCAGTGCTATGCGGGGGTCCCTGGAGGGGGAGCTGTTTTTT.

The sample holds a few counts of this clonotype. The chain combines TRBV18 with TRBJ1-5; TRBD1 matches 8 bases. Germline lookup yields CDR1 KGHSH and CDR2 LQKENI. V lost 6 bases to trimming and J lost 7 bases; unmatched junction nucleotides: 11. CDR3 length: 15 amino acids. This CDR3 is CASSLFDRGDQPQHF. The CDR3 DNA follows: TGTGCCAGCTCCCTTTTCGACAGGGGAGACCAGCCCCAGCATTTT. Variable domain in full (rest from reference TRBV18 and TRBJ1-5): NAGVMQNPRHLVRRRGQEARLRCSPMKGHSHVYWYRQLPEEGLKFMVYLQKENIIDESGMPKERFSAEFPKEGPSILRIQQVVRGDSAAYFCASSLFDRGDQPQHFGDGTRLSIL.

This rearrangement joins TRBV12-3 or TRBV12-4 to TRBJ2-3; 8 nucleotides line up with TRBD2. V shed 2 bases, J shed 0 bases, and the junction held 7 bases outside the gene matches. The CDR3 contains 17 residues. In DNA form, the CDR3 reads TGTGCCAGCAGTTTATCTGGAGTAGCGGGGAGCACAGATACGCAGTATTTT. Its translation: CASSLSGVAGSTDTQYF.

The J gene is TRBJ1-2, the V gene TRBV30; D not resolved. This CDR3 comprises 12 residues. Trimming took off 0 bases at V and 4 bases at J, with 6 bases between the two ends. Germline CDR1 is GTSNPN and CDR2 is SVGIG (reference sequence). CDR3 sequence reads: CAWSVQVYGYTF. For the CDR3, the DNA is TGTGCCTGGAGTGTTCAGGTCTATGGCTACACCTTC.

The chain has TRBV14 and TRBJ2-5; 7 positions match TRBD1. The ends lost 4 bases at V and 0 bases at J; junction bases unmatched: 5. Germline-derived CDR1 and CDR2 are SGHDN and FVKESK. The CDR3 loop spans 15 amino acids. DNA of the CDR3: TGTGCCAGCAGCCGGGACAGTTGGTACCAAGAGACCCAGTACTTC. Its protein product is CASSRDSWYQETQYF.

The V call is TRBV6-6, the J call TRBJ2-1, with a possible D match to TRBD2 (7 bases). Germline V gene data show CDR1 as MNHNY and CDR2 as SVGAGI (reference sequence). This CDR3 region has 16 residues. V was trimmed by 6 bases and J by 5 bases, leaving 20 bases between them. Written as DNA, the CDR3 is TGTGCCAGCAGCCAGAGAGGGGGGGCCTTAAACAATGAGCAGTTCTTC. It is translated as CASSQRGGALNNEQFF.

V gene TRBV14 combines with J gene TRBJ1-2, with D unclear. V shed 4 bases and J shed 7 bases, with 13 bases lying between them. The CDR3 has 13 amino acids. Germline assignment: CDR1 SGHDN and CDR2 FVKESK. This CDR3 is CASSPTRVGGYTF. CDR3 bases: TGTGCCAGCAGCCCAACAAGGGTTGGTGGCTACACCTTC.

This chain uses TRBV7-8 with TRBJ2-7; the D is unclear. This CDR3 has 13 amino acids. Germline V CDR1 and CDR2: SGHVS, FQNEAQ. Trimming stripped 0 bases from V and 9 bases from J, with 12 bases between. CDR3 amino acids: CASSLATACGQYF. CDR3 sequence (DNA): TGTGCCAGCAGCTTAGCCACAGCCTGCGGGCAGTACTTC.

The rearrangement joins TRBV20-1 to TRBJ2-7, with D perhaps matching TRBD2 (5 bases). Germline CDR1 DFQATT, CDR2 SNEGSKA (reference sequence). CDR3 length: 13 residues. V gave up 4 bases and J gave up 2 bases, with 12 bases separating them. The CDR3: CSANPGRTYEQYF. Written as DNA, the CDR3 is TGCAGTGCTAATCCGGGGAGAACCTACGAGCAGTACTTC.

This clonotype showed up many times. The chain joins TRBV3-1 to TRBJ2-5, with TRBD2 matching 9 bases. The CDR3 has 18 amino acids. The trim removed 1 base at V and 4 bases at J, leaving 13 bases unmatched. Germline values: CDR1 LGHDT, CDR2 YNNKEL (reference sequence). The CDR3 here is CASSQGFMNAGGSETQYF. Here the CDR3 DNA reads TGTGCCAGCAGCCAAGGATTCATGAATGCGGGGGGGTCAGAGACCCAGTACTTC.

The chain employs TRBV6-5 and TRBJ1-2; D remains ambiguous. Trimming stripped 2 bases from V and 4 bases from J, with 20 bases between. Per the germline V gene, CDR1 is MNHEY and CDR2 is SVGAGI. The CDR3 extends over 17 amino acids. The CDR3: CASSYTGSGQARYGYTF. CDR3 coding DNA: TGTGCCAGCAGTTACACGGGGAGCGGGCAGGCACGCTATGGCTACACCTTC.

The rearrangement joins TRBV12-3 or TRBV12-4 to TRBJ1-6; D uncertain. Trimming shortened V by 0 bases and J by 10 bases, and 10 bases separated the two germline ends. The CDR3 consists of 14 residues. The CDR3, as DNA: TGTGCCAGCAGTTTAGCCCCCGCAGAGTCACCCCTCCACTTT. This encodes CASSLAPAESPLHF.

CDR3 bases: TGTGCCAGCAGCTCACACCCGGGTCGGGTTGAATTTTTCTTT. Translated, it gives CASSSHPGRVEFFF. V is TRBV11-2 and J is TRBJ1-1; D unresolved. V was shortened by 4 bases and J by 13 bases, with 22 bases between the two germline ends. This CDR3 region has 14 residues. Germline V gene lookup returns CDR1 SGHAT and CDR2 FQNNGV.

About this clonotype: A much larger clone lies one base from this, so it may be a read error. This rearrangement joins TRBV2 to TRBJ2-7; D unclear. The CDR3 loop spans 15 amino acids. The germline gives CDR1 SNHLY, CDR2 FYNNEI. Here the CDR3 DNA reads TGTACCAGCAGTGAAAGGTTACAGAGCCTCTACGAGCAGTACTTC. Amino acid sequence: CTSSERLQSLYEQYF.